A single sample gave rise to the 5 T cell receptor beta chains below, sequenced in a study of cytomegalovirus exposure and HLA in healthy donors. Use of 60 Vbeta and 13 Jbeta primers characterized the PCR. Some clones are missing from TCRdb's copy, which holds only in-frame ones; the method was immunoSEQ multiplex PCR. The sample has more than 95,000 clones, 70% to 85% seen once; the top ten hold around 4.9%. Sequenced: PBMCs. Receptors originate from a man aged 45-65 years in good health and CMV-seropositive.

This chain links TRBV7-2 with TRBJ2-3, with 8 bases matching TRBD2. The CDR3 covers 15 residues. The trim removed 7 bases at V and 3 bases at J, leaving 9 bases unmatched. Germline V lookup: CDR1 SGHTA, CDR2 FQGNSA. CDR3 DNA sequence: TGTGCCAGCACAAGGGGCGGGAGGAGAACAGATACGCAGTATTTT. Its translation: CASTRGGRRTDTQYF. Filled out from reference TRBV7-2 and TRBJ2-3, the complete variable domain reads GAGVSQSPSNKVTEKGKDVELRCDPISGHTALYWYRQSLGQGLEFLIYFQGNSAPDKSGLPSDRFSAERTGGSVSTLTIQRTQQEDSAVYLCASTRGGRRTDTQYFGPGTRLTVL.

The chain couples TRBV19 to TRBJ1-4; unclear D gene. CDR1 is LNHDA, CDR2 SQIVND, per germline (reference sequence). The CDR3 is 10 amino acids. Trimming took off 10 bases at V and 8 bases at J, with 8 bases between the two ends. The CDR3 is CAILREKLFF. DNA of the CDR3: TGTGCCATCCTTAGAGAAAAACTGTTTTTT. The entire variable domain, with the rest obtained from reference TRBV19 and TRBJ1-4, is as follows: DGGITQSPKYLFRKEGQNVTLSCEQNLNHDAMYWYRQDPGQGLRLIYYSQIVNDFQKGDIAEGYSVSREKKESFPLTVTSAQKNPTAFYLCAILREKLFFGSGTQLSVL.

The J gene is TRBJ2-7, the V gene TRBV27, with a weak D call TRBD1 (5 bases). Germline-derived CDR1 and CDR2 are MNHEY and SMNVEV (reference sequence). The CDR3 sequence is 15 residues long. Trimming took off 1 base at V and 1 base at J, with 11 bases between the two ends. CDR3 coding DNA: TGTGCCAGCAGTTTATACCCCCAGGGTTCCTACGAGCAGTACTTC. Translated: CASSLYPQGSYEQYF.

The chain employs TRBV5-1 and TRBJ2-3; no clear D gene. The ends were cut back, 6 bases at V and 0 bases at J, with 11 bases in the middle. Germline assignment: CDR1 SGHRS and CDR2 YFSETQ. CDR3 length equals 14 residues. The CDR3 reads CASKPTLSTDTQYF. The CDR3 region has the DNA TGCGCCAGCAAGCCGACACTGAGCACAGATACGCAGTATTTT.

The V call is TRBV5-4, the J call TRBJ2-7, with a possible D match to TRBD1 (5 bases). From germline, CDR1 is SGHNT and CDR2 YYREEE (reference sequence). This CDR3 contains 14 residues. Trimming cost V 3 bases and J 4 bases, with 14 bases left between them. The CDR3 is CASSWGQGTYEQYF. CDR3 coding DNA: TGTGCCAGCAGCTGGGGCCAGGGTACGTACGAGCAGTACTTC.